This T cell receptor (beta chain) is from a study of blood T cells in healthy people across ages. A sample-barcoded 5' primer and a J-beta primer mix were used in a second PCR of roughly 7 to 11 cycles. MiXCR was run by TCRdb on the 5' RACE reads, yielding one entry per CDR3 protein. The sample includes 800,000 to 950,000 distinct CDR3 sequences, around 29% of them seen just once. Germline V gene sequence: CDR1 ENHRY, CDR2 SYGVKD. The CDR3 extends over 17 amino acids. The trim removed 3 bases at V and 2 bases at J, leaving 10 bases unmatched. This clonotype was counted only a few times. These sequences were also reported in another study, on T cells of mothers and their children.

This receptor was identified in a woman aged 40 to 55 in good health. Sample: blood. The rearrangement links TRBV10-3 to TRBJ2-1; 7 bases agree with TRBD1. The DNA for the CDR3 is TGTGCCATCAGTGACCCAAGACAGGGCCCTGCCTACAATGAGCAGTTCTTC. It codes for CAISDPRQGPAYNEQFF.